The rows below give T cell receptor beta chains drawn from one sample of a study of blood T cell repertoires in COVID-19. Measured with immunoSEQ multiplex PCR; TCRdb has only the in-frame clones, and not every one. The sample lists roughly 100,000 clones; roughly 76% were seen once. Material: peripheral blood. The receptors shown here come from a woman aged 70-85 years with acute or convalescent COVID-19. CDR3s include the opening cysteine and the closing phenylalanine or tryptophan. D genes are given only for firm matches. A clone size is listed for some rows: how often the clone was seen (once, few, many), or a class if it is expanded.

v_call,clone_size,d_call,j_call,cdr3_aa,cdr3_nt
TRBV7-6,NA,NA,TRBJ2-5,CASSLGVALKETQYF,TGTGCCAGCAGCTTAGGGGTAGCGTTAAAAGAGACCCAGTACTTC
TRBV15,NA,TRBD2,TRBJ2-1,CATSRGGLAYNEQFF,TGTGCCACCAGCAGAGGGGGACTAGCTTACAATGAGCAGTTCTTC
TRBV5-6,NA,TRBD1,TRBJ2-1,CASSLEGANEQFF,TGTGCCAGCAGCTTGGAGGGGGCGAATGAGCAGTTCTTC
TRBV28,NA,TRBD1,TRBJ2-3,CASSHRTGADTQYF,TGTGCCAGCAGTCACCGGACAGGGGCAGATACGCAGTATTTT
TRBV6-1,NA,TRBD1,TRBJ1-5,CASSEVETGINQPQHF,TGTGCCAGCAGTGAAGTAGAGACAGGGATCAATCAGCCCCAGCATTTT
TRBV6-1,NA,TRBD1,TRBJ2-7,CASSEGTGGYEQYF,TGTGCCAGCAGTGAAGGGACAGGGGGTTACGAGCAGTACTTC
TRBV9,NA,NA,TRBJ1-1,CASSVSQYGEAFF,TGTGCCAGCAGCGTTAGCCAGTATGGTGAAGCTTTCTTT
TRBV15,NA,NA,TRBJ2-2,CATSRDTETRNTGELFF,TGTGCCACCAGCAGAGATACCGAGACAAGGAACACCGGGGAGCTGTTTTTT
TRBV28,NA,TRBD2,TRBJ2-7,CASSLPGLAGDHGYF,TGTGCCAGCAGTTTACCCGGACTAGCGGGAGACCATGGGTACTTC
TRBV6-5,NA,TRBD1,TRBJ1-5,CASRNGQDGPQHF,TGTGCCAGCAGGAACGGACAGGACGGTCCCCAGCATTTT
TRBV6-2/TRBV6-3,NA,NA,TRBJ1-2,CASSYSKEGDYGYTF,TGTGCCAGCAGTTACTCGAAGGAGGGCGACTATGGCTACACCTTC
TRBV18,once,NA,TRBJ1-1,CASSSRGNTEAFF,TGTGCCAGCTCATCCAGAGGGAACACTGAAGCTTTCTTT
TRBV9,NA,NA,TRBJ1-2,CASSVGLYGYTF,TGTGCCAGCAGCGTAGGACTTTATGGCTACACCTTC
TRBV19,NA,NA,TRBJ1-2,CASSPGNYGYTF,TGTGCCAGTAGTCCAGGGAACTATGGCTACACCTTC
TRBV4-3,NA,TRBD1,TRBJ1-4,CASSQGTGGLTNEKLFF,TGCGCCAGCAGCCAAGGGACAGGGGGTCTAACTAATGAAAAACTGTTTTTT
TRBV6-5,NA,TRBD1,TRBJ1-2,CASSRTGGAIYGYTF,TGTGCCAGCAGTCGTACAGGGGGCGCGATCTATGGCTACACCTTC
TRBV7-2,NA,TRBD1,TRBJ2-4,CASSLDRGANIQYF,TGTGCCAGCAGCTTGGACAGGGGTGCCAACATTCAGTACTTC
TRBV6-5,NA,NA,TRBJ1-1,CASSPERGSEAFF,TGTGCCAGCTCCCCAGAGAGGGGGAGTGAAGCTTTCTTT
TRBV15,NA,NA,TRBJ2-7,CATSSPGTYGGAAEQYF,TGTGCCACCAGCAGCCCGGGAACCTATGGGGGGGCGGCCGAGCAGTACTTC
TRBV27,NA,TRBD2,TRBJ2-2,CASSYSATRLAANTGELFF,TGTGCCAGCAGTTACTCCGCGACAAGACTAGCGGCGAACACCGGGGAGCTGTTTTTT
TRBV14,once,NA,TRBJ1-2,CASSQDSYGYTF,TGTGCCAGCAGCCAAGACTCCTATGGCTACACCTTC
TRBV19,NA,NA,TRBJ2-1,CASSTKTSQDEQFF,TGTGCCAGTAGTACCAAGACCTCGCAGGATGAGCAGTTCTTC
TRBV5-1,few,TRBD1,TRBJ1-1,CASSYWTGGTEAFF,TGCGCCAGCAGCTATTGGACAGGGGGCACAGAAGCTTTCTTT
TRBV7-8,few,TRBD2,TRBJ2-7,CASSFLAGATYEQYF,TGTGCCAGCAGCTTTCTAGCGGGGGCTACCTACGAGCAGTACTTC
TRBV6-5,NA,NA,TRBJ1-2,CASSYQLGMYGYTF,TGTGCCAGCAGTTACCAACTCGGGATGTATGGCTACACCTTC
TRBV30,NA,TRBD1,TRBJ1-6,CAWRGRGSPNSPLHF,TGTGCCTGGCGGGGCAGGGGGTCCCCCAATTCACCCCTCCACTTT
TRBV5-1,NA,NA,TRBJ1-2,CASSPDSNYGYTF,TGCGCCAGCAGCCCCGACAGCAACTATGGCTACACCTTC
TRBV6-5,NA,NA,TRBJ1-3,CASSYGSSGNTIYF,TGTGCCAGCAGTTACGGGAGCTCTGGAAACACCATATATTTT
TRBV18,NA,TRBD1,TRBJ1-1,CASSPERGRGEAFF,TGTGCCAGCTCACCGGAAAGGGGGCGAGGTGAAGCTTTCTTT
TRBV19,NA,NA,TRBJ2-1,CASSIQVSAFDEQFF,TGTGCCAGTAGTATTCAGGTTTCGGCCTTCGATGAGCAGTTCTTC
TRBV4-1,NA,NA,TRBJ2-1,CASSQEVSGRLGNEQFF,TGCGCCAGCAGCCAAGAAGTCTCAGGGCGCTTAGGGAATGAGCAGTTCTTC
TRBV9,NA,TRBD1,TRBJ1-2,CASSGQGGSYGYTF,TGTGCCAGCAGTGGACAGGGGGGGAGCTATGGCTACACCTTC
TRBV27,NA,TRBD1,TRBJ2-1,CASSLQTGKPYNEQFF,TGTGCCAGCAGCCTACAGACAGGGAAGCCCTACAATGAGCAGTTCTTC
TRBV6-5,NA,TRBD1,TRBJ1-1,CASSWGQGLSEAFF,TGTGCCAGCAGTTGGGGACAGGGTCTCTCTGAAGCTTTCTTT
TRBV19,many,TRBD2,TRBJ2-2,CASRERGGTGELFF,TGTGCCAGTAGGGAGCGGGGGGGGACCGGGGAGCTGTTTTTT
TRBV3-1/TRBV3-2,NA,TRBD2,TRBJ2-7,CASSLRLAGLNEQYF,TGTGCCAGCAGCCTGAGACTAGCGGGATTGAACGAGCAGTACTTC
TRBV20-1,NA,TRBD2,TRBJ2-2,CSASTSGRAYTGELFF,TGCAGTGCTAGTACTAGCGGGAGGGCCTACACCGGGGAGCTGTTTTTT
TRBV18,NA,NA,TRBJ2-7,CASSPPSNSYEQYF,TGTGCCAGCTCACCACCTTCCAACTCCTACGAGCAGTACTTC
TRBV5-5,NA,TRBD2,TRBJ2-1,CASSPRTSGEQFF,TGTGCCAGCAGCCCTCGGACTAGCGGTGAGCAGTTCTTC
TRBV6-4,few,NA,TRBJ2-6,CASSADRTGANVLTF,TGTGCCAGCAGTGCGGACAGAACTGGGGCCAACGTCCTGACTTTC
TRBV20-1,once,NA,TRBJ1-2,CSASGDTTNYGYTF,TGCAGTGCTAGTGGGGACACAACTAACTATGGCTACACCTTC
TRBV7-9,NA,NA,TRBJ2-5,CASSQTEETQYF,TGTGCCAGCAGCCAAACGGAAGAGACCCAGTACTTC
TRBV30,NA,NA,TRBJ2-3,CAWRRESTDTQYF,TGTGCCTGGCGGCGGGAAAGCACAGATACGCAGTATTTT
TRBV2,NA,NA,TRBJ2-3,CASNSLDTQYF,TGTGCCAGCAACTCACTGGATACGCAGTATTTT
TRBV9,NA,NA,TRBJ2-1,CASSKETSSYNEQFF,TGTGCCAGCAGCAAGGAGACGAGCTCCTACAATGAGCAGTTCTTC
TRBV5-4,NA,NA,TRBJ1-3,CASSSTGLGNTIYF,TGTGCCAGCAGCAGTACAGGGTTGGGAAACACCATATATTTT
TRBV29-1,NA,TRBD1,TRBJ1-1,CSARQGANTEAFF,TGCAGCGCACGACAGGGGGCTAACACTGAAGCTTTCTTT
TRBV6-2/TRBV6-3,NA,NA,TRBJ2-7,CASSVDSPTYEQYF,TGTGCCAGCAGTGTGGACAGTCCTACCTACGAGCAGTACTTC
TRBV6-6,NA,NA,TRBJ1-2,CASSYNRESYGYTF,TGTGCCAGCAGTTACAACAGGGAGTCCTATGGCTACACCTTC
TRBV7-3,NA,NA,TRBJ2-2,CASSLMDSGGGELFF,TGTGCCAGCAGCTTAATGGACAGTGGCGGCGGGGAGCTGTTTTTT
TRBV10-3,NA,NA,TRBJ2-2,CAISGTLLVPGELFF,TGTGCCATCAGTGGAACCTTACTAGTTCCCGGGGAGCTGTTTTTT
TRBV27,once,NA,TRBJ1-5,CASSSQGGQPQHF,TGTGCCAGCAGTTCCCAAGGGGGTCAGCCCCAGCATTTT
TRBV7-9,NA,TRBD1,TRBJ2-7,CASSPYYGQGVNEQYF,TGTGCCAGCAGCCCATATTACGGACAGGGAGTTAACGAGCAGTACTTC
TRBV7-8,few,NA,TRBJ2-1,CASSLLEGEQFF,TGTGCCAGCAGCTTACTAGAGGGTGAGCAGTTCTTC